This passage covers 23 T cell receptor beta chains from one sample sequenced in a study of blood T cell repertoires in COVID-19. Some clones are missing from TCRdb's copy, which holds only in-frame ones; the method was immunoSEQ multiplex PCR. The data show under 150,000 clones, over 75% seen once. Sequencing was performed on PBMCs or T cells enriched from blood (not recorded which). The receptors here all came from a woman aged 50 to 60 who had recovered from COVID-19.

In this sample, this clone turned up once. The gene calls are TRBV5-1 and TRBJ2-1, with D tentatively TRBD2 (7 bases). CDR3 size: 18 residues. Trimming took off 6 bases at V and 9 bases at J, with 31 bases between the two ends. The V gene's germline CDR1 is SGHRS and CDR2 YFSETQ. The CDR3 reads CASTQSPDPNREGGEQFF. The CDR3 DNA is TGCGCCAGCACCCAATCTCCTGACCCAAACAGGGAGGGTGGTGAGCAGTTCTTC. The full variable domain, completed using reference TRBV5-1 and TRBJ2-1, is KAGVTQTPRYLIKTRGQQVTLSCSPISGHRSVSWYQQTPGQGLQFLFEYFSETQRNKGNFPGRFSGRQFSNSRSEMNVSTLELGDSALYLCASTQSPDPNREGGEQFFGPGTRLTVL.

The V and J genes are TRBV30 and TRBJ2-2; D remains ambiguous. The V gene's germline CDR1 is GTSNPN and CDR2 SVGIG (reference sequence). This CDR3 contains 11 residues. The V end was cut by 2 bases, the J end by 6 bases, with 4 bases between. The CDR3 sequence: CAWSPAGELFF. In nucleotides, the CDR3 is TGTGCCTGGAGTCCAGCCGGGGAGCTGTTTTTT.

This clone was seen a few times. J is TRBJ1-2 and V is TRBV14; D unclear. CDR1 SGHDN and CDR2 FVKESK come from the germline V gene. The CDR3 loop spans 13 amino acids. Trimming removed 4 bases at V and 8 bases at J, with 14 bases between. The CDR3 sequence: CASSPSGWRGYTF. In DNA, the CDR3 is TGTGCCAGCAGCCCCTCGGGGTGGCGCGGCTACACCTTC.

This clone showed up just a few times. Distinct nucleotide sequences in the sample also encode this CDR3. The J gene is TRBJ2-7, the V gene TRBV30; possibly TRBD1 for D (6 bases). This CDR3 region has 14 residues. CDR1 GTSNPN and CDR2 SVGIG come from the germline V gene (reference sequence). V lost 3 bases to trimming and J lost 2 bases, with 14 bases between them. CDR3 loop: CAWRSRGRAYEQYF. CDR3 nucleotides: TGTGCCTGGAGGTCCAGGGGAAGAGCCTACGAGCAGTACTTC.

In DNA form, the CDR3 reads TGCGCCAGCAGCCATCCAAGGCAGGGGAGCACTGAAGCTTTCTTT. This translates into CASSHPRQGSTEAFF. The rearrangement uses TRBV4-1 and TRBJ1-1; D might be TRBD1 (6 bases). Germline loops: CDR1 MGHRA, CDR2 YSYEKL. The CDR3 runs 15 residues. V lost 3 bases and J lost 4, with 15 bases in between.

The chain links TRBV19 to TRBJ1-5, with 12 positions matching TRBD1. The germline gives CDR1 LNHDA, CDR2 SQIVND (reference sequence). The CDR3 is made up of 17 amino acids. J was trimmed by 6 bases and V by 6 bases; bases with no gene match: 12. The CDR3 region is CASRTGTGGRSPQPQHF. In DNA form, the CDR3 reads TGTGCCAGTAGAACCGGGACAGGGGGCAGATCCCCTCAGCCCCAGCATTTT.

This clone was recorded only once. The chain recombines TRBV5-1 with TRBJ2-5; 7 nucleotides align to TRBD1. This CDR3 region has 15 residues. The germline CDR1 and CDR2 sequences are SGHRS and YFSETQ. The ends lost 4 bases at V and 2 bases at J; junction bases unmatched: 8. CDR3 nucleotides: TGCGCCAGCAGCCTCGGGACAGTCCATCAAGAGACCCAGTACTTC. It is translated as CASSLGTVHQETQYF.

CDR3 residues: CASSLSGTGSSSYNEQFF. The CDR3 coding sequence is TGCGCCAGCAGCTTGTCCGGGACTGGATCGAGCTCCTACAATGAGCAGTTCTTC. The rearrangement uses TRBV5-1 and TRBJ2-1; possible D gene TRBD2, 6 bases. Per the germline V gene, CDR1 is SGHRS and CDR2 is YFSETQ. This CDR3 is built from 18 residues. Trimming took 1 base from V and 0 from J, leaving 17 bases between them.

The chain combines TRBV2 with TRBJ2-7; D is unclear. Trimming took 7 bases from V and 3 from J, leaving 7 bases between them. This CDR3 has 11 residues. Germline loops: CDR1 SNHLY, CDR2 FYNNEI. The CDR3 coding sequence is TGTGCCAGCACCCTGAGCTACGAGCAGTACTTC. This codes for CASTLSYEQYF.

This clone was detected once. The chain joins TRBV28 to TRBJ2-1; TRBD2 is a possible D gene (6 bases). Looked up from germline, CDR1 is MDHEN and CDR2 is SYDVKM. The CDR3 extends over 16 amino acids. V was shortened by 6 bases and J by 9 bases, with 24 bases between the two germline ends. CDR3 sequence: CASSIQRAHPGGEQFF. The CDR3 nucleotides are TGTGCCAGCAGCATCCAACGGGCCCACCCCGGGGGTGAGCAGTTCTTC.

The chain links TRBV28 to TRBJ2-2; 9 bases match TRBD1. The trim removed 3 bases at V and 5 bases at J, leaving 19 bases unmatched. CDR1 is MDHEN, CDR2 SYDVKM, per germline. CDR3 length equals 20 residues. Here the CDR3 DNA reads TGTGCCAGCAGTTTGGATGTAATGGTGACAGGGGGATTTTGGACCGGGGAGCTGTTTTTT. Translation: CASSLDVMVTGGFWTGELFF.

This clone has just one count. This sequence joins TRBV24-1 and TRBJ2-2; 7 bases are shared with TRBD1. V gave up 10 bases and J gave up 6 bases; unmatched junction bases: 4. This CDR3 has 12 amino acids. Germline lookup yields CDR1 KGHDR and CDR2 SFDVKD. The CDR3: CATKQGSGELFF. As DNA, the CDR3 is TGTGCCACTAAACAGGGGTCCGGGGAGCTGTTTTTT.

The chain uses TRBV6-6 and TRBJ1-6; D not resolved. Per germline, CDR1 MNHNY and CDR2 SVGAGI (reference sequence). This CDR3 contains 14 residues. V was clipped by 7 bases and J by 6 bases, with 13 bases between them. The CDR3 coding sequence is TGTGCCAGCACTCTAACAGAGACTAATTCACCCCTCCACTTT. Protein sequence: CASTLTETNSPLHF.

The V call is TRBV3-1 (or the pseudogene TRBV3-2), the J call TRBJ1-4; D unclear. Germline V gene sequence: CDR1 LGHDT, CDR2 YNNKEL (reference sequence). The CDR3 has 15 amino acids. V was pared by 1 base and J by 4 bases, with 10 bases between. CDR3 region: CASSQARGVNEKLFF. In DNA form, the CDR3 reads TGTGCCAGCAGCCAAGCCCGGGGTGTTAATGAAAAACTGTTTTTT.

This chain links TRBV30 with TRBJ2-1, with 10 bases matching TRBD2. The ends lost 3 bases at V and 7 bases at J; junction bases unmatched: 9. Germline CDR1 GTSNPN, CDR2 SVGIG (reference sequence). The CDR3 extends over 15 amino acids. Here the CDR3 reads CAWRKLAGSGNEQFF. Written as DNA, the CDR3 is TGTGCCTGGAGGAAACTAGCGGGAAGCGGGAATGAGCAGTTCTTC.

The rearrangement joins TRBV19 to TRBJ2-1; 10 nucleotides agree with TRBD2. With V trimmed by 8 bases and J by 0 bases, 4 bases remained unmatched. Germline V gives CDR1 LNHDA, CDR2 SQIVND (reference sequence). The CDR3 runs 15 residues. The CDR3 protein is CASRSGRGSYNEQFF. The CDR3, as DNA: TGTGCCAGTCGAAGCGGGAGGGGCTCCTACAATGAGCAGTTCTTC.

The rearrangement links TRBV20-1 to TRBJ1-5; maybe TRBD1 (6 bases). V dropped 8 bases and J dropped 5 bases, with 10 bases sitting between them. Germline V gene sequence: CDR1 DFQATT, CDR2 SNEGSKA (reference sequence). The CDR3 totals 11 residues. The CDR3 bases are TGCAGTACAGGGTCGGATCAGCCCCAGCATTTT. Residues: CSTGSDQPQHF.

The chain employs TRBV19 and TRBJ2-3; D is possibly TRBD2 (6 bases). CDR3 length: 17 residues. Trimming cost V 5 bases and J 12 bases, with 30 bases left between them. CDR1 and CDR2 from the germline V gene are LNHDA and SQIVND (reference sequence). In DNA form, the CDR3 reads TGTGCCAGTAGTCCCAGCGGCCCGTTAGCGGCCCCTGGAACCCAGTATTTT. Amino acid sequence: CASSPSGPLAAPGTQYF.

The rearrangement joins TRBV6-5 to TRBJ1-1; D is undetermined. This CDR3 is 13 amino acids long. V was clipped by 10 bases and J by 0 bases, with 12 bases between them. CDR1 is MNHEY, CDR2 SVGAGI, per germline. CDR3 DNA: TGTGCCACCGCGGCACTACTGAACACTGAAGCTTTCTTT. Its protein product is CATAALLNTEAFF.

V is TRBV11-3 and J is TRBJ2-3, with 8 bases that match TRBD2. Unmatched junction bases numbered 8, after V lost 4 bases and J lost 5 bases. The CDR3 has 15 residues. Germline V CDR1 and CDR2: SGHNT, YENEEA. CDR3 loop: CASSWATGGRDTQYF. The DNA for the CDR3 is TGTGCCAGCAGCTGGGCAACGGGGGGGCGAGATACGCAGTATTTT.

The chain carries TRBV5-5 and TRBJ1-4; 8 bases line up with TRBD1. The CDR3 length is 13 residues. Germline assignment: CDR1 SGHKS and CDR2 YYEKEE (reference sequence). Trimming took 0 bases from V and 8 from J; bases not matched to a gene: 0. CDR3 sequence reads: CASSLAGGEKLFF. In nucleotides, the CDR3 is TGTGCCAGCAGCTTGGCAGGGGGCGAAAAACTGTTTTTT.

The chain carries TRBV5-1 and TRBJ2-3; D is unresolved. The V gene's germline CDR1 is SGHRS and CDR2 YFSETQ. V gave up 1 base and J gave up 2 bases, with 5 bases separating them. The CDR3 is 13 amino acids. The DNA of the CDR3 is TGCGCCAGCAGCTTGAGAGCCACAGATACGCAGTATTTT. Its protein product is CASSLRATDTQYF.

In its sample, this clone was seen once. CDR3 protein: CAWRRQGANTGELFF. The CDR3 DNA sequence: TGTGCCTGGAGGAGACAGGGGGCGAACACCGGGGAGCTGTTTTTT. The rearrangement joins TRBV30 to TRBJ2-2, with TRBD1 matching 9 bases. The CDR3 totals 15 residues. With 3 bases clipped from V and 0 bases from J, the junction kept 2 bases outside the gene matches. CDR1 and CDR2 (germline): GTSNPN, SVGIG (reference sequence).